This TCR beta chain was sequenced during a study of blood T cell repertoires in COVID-19. Across the study: From T cells, B-cell-depleted T cells, or PBMCs came the material, which was cDNA or gDNA.

The V gene's germline CDR1 is SGHVS and CDR2 FNYEAQ. The J segment lost 6 bases and the V segment lost 2 bases, leaving 5 bases of the junction unmatched. CDR3 length: 15 amino acids. In the authors' methods: The authors estimated nucleated cell counts from reference gene primer amplification. Here immunoSEQ multiplex PCR was the method, and the copy in TCRdb shows in-frame clones only, minus some. V and J calls and clone size follow that table, whereas D and trimming were derived from the DNA. The repertoire has 200,000 to 250,000 clones, 86% of them found once; the top ten carry 3%. The chain employs TRBV7-6 and TRBJ2-7; TRBD2 aligns across 12 bases. Specimen: peripheral blood. The clonotype was recovered from a woman aged 25 to 39 who had recovered from COVID-19. DNA of the CDR3: TGTGCCAGCAGCTTACTAGCGGGGGGGATGAGCGAGCAGTACTTC. Translation: CASSLLAGGMSEQYF.